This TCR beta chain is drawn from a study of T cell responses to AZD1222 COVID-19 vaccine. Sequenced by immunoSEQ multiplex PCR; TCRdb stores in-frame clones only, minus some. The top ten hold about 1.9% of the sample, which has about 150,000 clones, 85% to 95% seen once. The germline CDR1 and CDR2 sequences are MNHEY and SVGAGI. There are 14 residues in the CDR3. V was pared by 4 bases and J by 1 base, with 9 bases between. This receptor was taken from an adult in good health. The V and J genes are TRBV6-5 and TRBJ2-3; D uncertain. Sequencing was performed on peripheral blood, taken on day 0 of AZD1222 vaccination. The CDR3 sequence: CASSSVVGTDTQYF. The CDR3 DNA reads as TGTGCCAGCAGTTCGGTGGTCGGCACAGATACGCAGTATTTT.